A single sample is the source of the 25 T cell receptor beta chains below, sequenced in a study of OX40 agonist ivuxolimab in advanced cancers. The protocol was immunoSEQ multiplex PCR, while the TCRdb copy is restricted to in-frame clones and leaves out a portion. The data contain about 100,000 clones, around 87% of them singletons. The sequencing used CD4+ or CD8+ T cells sorted from blood, collected in a trial of the OX40 agonist ivuxolimab. The receptor source for this set is an adult with an advanced solid tumor such as melanoma, head and neck, liver or kidney cancer.

The CDR3: CASSEPPRPYEQYF. The CDR3 bases are TGTGCCAGCAGTGAACCCCCGAGACCCTACGAGCAGTACTTC. V and J are TRBV2 and TRBJ2-7, with no clear D. The ends were cut back, 2 bases at V and 2 bases at J, with 10 bases in the middle. The CDR3 totals 14 residues. Germline V gene sequence: CDR1 SNHLY, CDR2 FYNNEI.

The V call is TRBV30, the J call TRBJ1-1; D is possibly TRBD1 (5 bases). The germline gives CDR1 GTSNPN, CDR2 SVGIG (reference sequence). The CDR3 extends over 15 amino acids. V was trimmed by 1 base and J by 7 bases, leaving 19 bases between them. CDR3 residues: CAWSDSGPLGVEAFF. In nucleotides, the CDR3 is TGTGCCTGGAGTGACTCCGGGCCCCTGGGGGTTGAAGCTTTCTTT.

The CDR3 reads CASSLGDSGNVGETQYF. CDR3 DNA: TGTGCCAGCAGTTTAGGGGATAGCGGGAATGTTGGAGAGACCCAGTACTTC. The J gene is TRBJ2-5, the V gene TRBV27; 8 bases agree with TRBD2. The CDR3 is 17 residues long. Germline V CDR1 and CDR2: MNHEY, SMNVEV (reference sequence). V trimming: 2 bases; J trimming: 4 bases; junction bases outside the gene matches: 12.

This chain connects TRBV18 to TRBJ1-5; the match to TRBD1 covers 12 bases. This CDR3 comprises 17 residues. Trimming at V came to 0 bases and at J to 1 base, leaving 1 base not matched to a gene. Germline CDR1 reads KGHSH; CDR2 reads LQKENI. CDR3 nucleotide sequence: TGTGCCAGCTCACCACCGGGGACAGGGGGCAGCAATCAGCCCCAGCATTTT. Translating it yields CASSPPGTGGSNQPQHF.

The rearrangement joins TRBV4-3 to TRBJ1-4, with a tentative D call TRBD1 (5 bases). The germline CDR1 and CDR2 sequences are LGHNA and YSLEER. The CDR3 covers 17 residues. Trimming took 0 bases from V and 4 from J, leaving 15 bases between them. As DNA, the CDR3 is TGCGCCAGCAGCCAAGATTGGGCTCGGGGGTTTAATGAAAAACTGTTTTTT. This encodes CASSQDWARGFNEKLFF.

In regard to this clone: Within the sample, other DNA sequences also encode this same CDR3. The chain combines TRBV18 with TRBJ2-7; TRBD1 aligns across 10 bases. The germline gives CDR1 KGHSH, CDR2 LQKENI. The CDR3 has 15 residues. Losses at the gene ends were 6 bases for V and 2 bases for J; bases not matched to a gene: 7. The CDR3 here is CASSPGTGDPYEQYF. The CDR3 DNA follows: TGTGCCAGCTCGCCCGGGACAGGGGACCCCTACGAGCAGTACTTC.

V gene TRBV30 combines with J gene TRBJ1-1; no clear D gene. The CDR3 is made up of 14 amino acids. The germline CDR1 and CDR2 sequences are GTSNPN and SVGIG (reference sequence). V was shortened by 0 bases and J by 0 bases, with 8 bases between the two germline ends. The CDR3: CAWSVITLNTEAFF. The DNA for the CDR3 is TGTGCCTGGAGTGTTATCACCTTGAACACTGAAGCTTTCTTT.

This clone appeared a single time. The V call is TRBV19, the J call TRBJ2-4, with D possibly matching TRBD1 (5 bases). The germline V and J ends were trimmed by 1 base and 7 bases, with 8 bases remaining between them. The CDR3 sequence is 13 residues long. Germline CDR1 is LNHDA and CDR2 is SQIVND (reference sequence). CDR3 DNA: TGTGCCAGTAGTATAGGACAGAATAACATTCAGTACTTC. Translating it yields CASSIGQNNIQYF.

The chain's CDR3 is CASSSGPVGYTF. The CDR3 nucleotides are TGTGCCAGTAGTTCTGGACCCGTGGGCTACACCTTC. The chain employs TRBV19 and TRBJ1-2; D gene unclear. The CDR3 consists of 12 residues. Trimming shortened V by 5 bases and J by 8 bases, and 12 bases separated the two germline ends. CDR1 LNHDA and CDR2 SQIVND come from the germline V gene (reference sequence).

The chain uses TRBV10-1 and TRBJ2-2, with a possible D match to TRBD2 (5 bases). The CDR3 runs 13 residues. V shed 8 bases and J shed 6 bases, with 13 bases lying between them. Germline assignment: CDR1 WNHNN and CDR2 SYGVQD (reference sequence). In DNA form, the CDR3 reads TGCGCCAGCGGCCCGGGATGGCCCGGGGAGCTGTTTTTT. Its translation: CASGPGWPGELFF.

DNA of the CDR3: TGTGCCAGCAGGTACCCCGGGACTAGCGGCAACAATGAGCAGTTCTTC. Translated, it gives CASRYPGTSGNNEQFF. The chain links TRBV6-5 to TRBJ2-1, with 11 bases that match TRBD2. The germline V gene encodes CDR1 MNHEY and CDR2 SVGAGI. The CDR3 is 16 amino acids. The V segment lost 6 bases and the J segment 5 bases; nucleotides outside the gene matches: 9.

The rearrangement joins TRBV18 to TRBJ1-1; weak D call: TRBD1 (6 bases). The CDR3 has 13 residues. The germline V gene encodes CDR1 KGHSH and CDR2 LQKENI. V was cut by 6 bases and J by 2 bases, with 10 bases left in between. In DNA, the CDR3 is TGTGCCAGCTCGGAAGGGACAAACACTGAAGCTTTCTTT. Translating gives CASSEGTNTEAFF.

DNA for the CDR3: TGTGCCTCGCAGGCAGGGGGTGAACAGCCCCAGCATTTT. This codes for CASQAGGEQPQHF. J is TRBJ1-5 and V is TRBV15, with 7 bases matching TRBD1. CDR1 is LNHNV, CDR2 YYDKDF, per germline (reference sequence). The trim removed 11 bases at V and 7 bases at J, leaving 11 bases unmatched. The CDR3 has 13 amino acids.

This chain joins TRBV5-4 and TRBJ1-2, with a weak D call TRBD1 (5 bases). V shed 0 bases and J shed 2 bases, with 11 bases lying between them. This CDR3 spans 15 amino acids. Germline V gene data show CDR1 as SGHNT and CDR2 as YYREEE (reference sequence). The CDR3 DNA reads TGTGCCAGCAGCTTGGATCCAGGGCCCAACTATGGCTACACCTTC. Translated: CASSLDPGPNYGYTF.

The V gene is TRBV18, the J gene TRBJ1-2; 7 bases fit TRBD1. Germline trimming cut 2 bases from V and 6 bases from J; bases unmatched to any gene: 6. The CDR3 loop spans 14 amino acids. Germline CDR1 and CDR2: KGHSH and LQKENI. CDR3 nucleotides: TGTGCCAGCTCACCAGCACAGGGGCCAAATGGCTACACCTTC. Amino acid sequence: CASSPAQGPNGYTF.

The chain carries TRBV5-1 and TRBJ2-5; 9 bases map to TRBD1. Germline trimming cut 0 bases from V and 5 bases from J; bases unmatched to any gene: 2. Germline V gene sequence: CDR1 SGHRS, CDR2 YFSETQ. The CDR3 loop spans 14 amino acids. CDR3 coding DNA: TGCGCCAGCAGCTTGGGGACAGGGGCGGAGACCCAGTACTTC. The encoded protein is CASSLGTGAETQYF.

The V and J genes are TRBV2 and TRBJ1-5, with D possibly TRBD1 on 6 matching bases. From germline, CDR1 is SNHLY and CDR2 FYNNEI. This CDR3 spans 16 amino acids. The germline V and J ends were trimmed by 6 bases and 2 bases, with 17 bases remaining between them. CDR3 nucleotides: TGTGCCAGCAGCCAGGGGCAGGGATGGGGCAATCAGCCCCAGCATTTT. It specifies CASSQGQGWGNQPQHF. The full variable domain, in which reference TRBV2 and TRBJ1-5 provide the parts outside the CDR3, is EPEVTQTPSHQVTQMGQEVILRCVPISNHLYFYWYRQILGQKVEFLVSFYNNEISEKSEIFDDQFSVERPDGSNFTLKIRSTKLEDSAMYFCASSQGQGWGNQPQHFGDGTRLSIL.

The V call is TRBV2, the J call TRBJ2-3, with 9 nucleotides matching TRBD2. V was clipped by 4 bases and J by 6 bases; unmatched bases: 8. Germline V gene lookup returns CDR1 SNHLY and CDR2 FYNNEI. This CDR3 has 15 amino acids. The CDR3 is CASSGLSGGRDTQYF. DNA for the CDR3: TGTGCCAGCAGTGGACTAAGCGGGGGGAGGGATACGCAGTATTTT. The variable domain in full, with the rest retrieved from reference TRBV2 and TRBJ2-3, is EPEVTQTPSHQVTQMGQEVILRCVPISNHLYFYWYRQILGQKVEFLVSFYNNEISEKSEIFDDQFSVERPDGSNFTLKIRSTKLEDSAMYFCASSGLSGGRDTQYFGPGTRLTVL.

Points on this clone: Other nucleotide sequences from this sample produce the same CDR3. The chain recombines TRBV18 with TRBJ2-3; D is unclear. The CDR3 sequence is 13 residues long. V lost 3 bases and J lost 0, with 4 bases in between. From germline, CDR1 is KGHSH and CDR2 LQKENI. In DNA form, the CDR3 reads TGTGCCAGCTCACCCCCTAGCACAGATACGCAGTATTTT. As protein: CASSPPSTDTQYF.

CDR3 DNA sequence: TGTGCCAGCAGCCCCGGGACTCAATCAGATACGCAGTATTTT. Translated, it gives CASSPGTQSDTQYF. The chain carries TRBV7-6 and TRBJ2-3; possible D gene TRBD2, 6 bases. V lost 5 bases to trimming and J lost 4 bases, with 13 bases between them. Germline values: CDR1 SGHVS, CDR2 FNYEAQ. The CDR3 has 14 residues.

This chain uses TRBV7-2 with TRBJ2-7; D is perhaps TRBD2 (6 bases). Germline loops: CDR1 SGHTA, CDR2 FQGNSA. This CDR3 has 15 amino acids. The V gene lost 5 bases and the J gene lost 0 bases, with 14 bases spanning the gap. The DNA of the CDR3 is TGTGCCAGCAGCCCGCAAGGGGACTTCTCCTACGAGCAGTACTTC. This gives the protein CASSPQGDFSYEQYF.

The V call is TRBV6-5, the J call TRBJ1-1; unclear D gene. Per the germline V gene, CDR1 is MNHEY and CDR2 is SVGAGI. Trimming pared 5 bases from V and 5 bases from J, leaving 9 bases between. The CDR3 spans 12 residues. CDR3 amino acids: CASSNSWTEAFF. The CDR3 DNA reads as TGTGCCAGCAGTAATAGTTGGACTGAAGCTTTCTTT.

The rearrangement uses TRBV19 and TRBJ2-7; D might be TRBD1 (6 bases). Trimming pared 4 bases from V and 2 bases from J, leaving 12 bases between. This CDR3 is 14 amino acids long. CDR1 and CDR2 (germline): LNHDA, SQIVND (reference sequence). The DNA for the CDR3 is TGTGCCAGTAGTAAGAGGACAGAGGCCTACGAGCAGTACTTC. Translation: CASSKRTEAYEQYF.

The rearrangement uses TRBV5-1 and TRBJ2-3; weak D call: TRBD2 (6 bases). The V gene's germline CDR1 is SGHRS and CDR2 YFSETQ. V was cut by 4 bases and J by 1 base, with 13 bases left in between. The CDR3 spans 15 residues. The CDR3 DNA reads TGCGCCAGCAGCCCGGAGGGCAGCCGCACAGATACGCAGTATTTT. The encoded protein is CASSPEGSRTDTQYF.

V and J are TRBV7-2 and TRBJ2-1; the match to TRBD2 covers 10 bases. Germline V gives CDR1 SGHTA, CDR2 FQGNSA. Trimming removed 3 bases from V and 12 bases from J; junction bases left unmatched: 11. The CDR3 extends over 15 amino acids. CDR3 in amino acids: CASSLGASGSLGQFF. The CDR3 coding sequence is TGTGCCAGCAGCTTGGGGGCTAGCGGGAGTTTAGGGCAGTTCTTC.